These 21 T cell receptor beta chains were sequenced from one sample in a study of cytomegalovirus exposure and HLA in healthy donors. The repertoire was sequenced with immunoSEQ multiplex PCR; TCRdb's copy has only in-frame clones and lacks some. The sample shows roughly 260,000 clones, around nine tenths of them seen only once. Source material: PBMCs. Every receptor here comes from a man younger than 30 in good health and CMV-seronegative.

This sequence joins TRBV5-4 and TRBJ2-7; perhaps TRBD1 as D (5 bases). The germline CDR1 and CDR2 sequences are SGHNT and YYREEE (reference sequence). V was shortened by 4 bases and J by 3 bases, with 14 bases between the two germline ends. CDR3 length: 14 residues. CDR3 in amino acids: CASSLQGRVYEQYF. CDR3 DNA sequence: TGTGCCAGCAGCCTGCAGGGTCGTGTCTACGAGCAGTACTTC.

The rearrangement links TRBV15 to TRBJ2-6; D not certain. The CDR3 is 21 amino acids. Between the trimmed V and J ends, which lost 4 bases and 0 bases, there was a span of 25 bases. Germline CDR1 reads LNHNV; CDR2 reads YYDKDF (reference sequence). CDR3: CATSIWRVLSVPTSGANVLTF. Here the CDR3 DNA reads TGTGCCACCAGCATATGGAGAGTCTTAAGCGTCCCAACCTCTGGGGCCAACGTCCTGACTTTC.

In regard to this clone: At the DNA level, this CDR3 is encoded by other sequences in the same sample as well. This chain links TRBV9 with TRBJ2-7; the match to TRBD1 covers 10 bases. In germline, CDR1 is SGDLS, CDR2 YYNGEE. This CDR3 has 13 residues. J lost 6 bases, V lost 4 bases, and 4 bases had no gene match. The CDR3 coding sequence is TGTGCCAGCAGCTCAGGACAGGGGGGCGAGCAGTACTTC. Protein: CASSSGQGGEQYF.

This clone showed up just once. The V and J genes are TRBV7-2 and TRBJ2-1, with 8 bases that match TRBD2. V gave up 5 bases and J gave up 8 bases; unmatched junction bases: 11. Germline V gene lookup returns CDR1 SGHTA and CDR2 FQGNSA. The CDR3 is made up of 15 amino acids. CDR3 sequence (DNA): TGTGCCAGCAGCACCCCCGGGACTAGGACCGATGAGCAGTTCTTC. Amino acid sequence: CASSTPGTRTDEQFF. Full variable domain (outside the CDR3, taken from reference TRBV7-2 and TRBJ2-1): GAGVSQSPSNKVTEKGKDVELRCDPISGHTALYWYRQSLGQGLEFLIYFQGNSAPDKSGLPSDRFSAERTGGSVSTLTIQRTQQEDSAVYLCASSTPGTRTDEQFFGPGTRLTVL.

The CDR3 loop is CASSPGLATYNEQFF. As DNA, the CDR3 is TGCGCCAGCAGCCCGGGACTAGCAACTTACAATGAGCAGTTCTTC. The chain is built from TRBV5-1 and TRBJ2-1; 9 bases fit TRBD2. Trimming removed 4 bases from V and 4 bases from J; junction bases left unmatched: 6. This CDR3 is built from 15 residues. Germline CDR1 is SGHRS and CDR2 is YFSETQ.

The chain carries TRBV2 and TRBJ2-7; TRBD1 is a possible D gene (6 bases). There are 14 residues in the CDR3. CDR1 and CDR2 (germline): SNHLY, FYNNEI. The V end was cut by 5 bases, the J end by 6 bases, with 17 bases between. Here the CDR3 DNA reads TGTGCCAGCAGTCCTCAAGCCAACAGGGTCGAGCAGTACTTC. Translated, it gives CASSPQANRVEQYF.

This clone was recorded once. V is TRBV28 and J is TRBJ2-5; D may be TRBD2 (6 bases). Germline CDR1 and CDR2: MDHEN and SYDVKM. This CDR3 region has 12 residues. V was pared by 6 bases and J by 5 bases, with 10 bases between. The CDR3 DNA follows: TGTGCCAGCAGGGAGGGGCGGGAGACCCAGTACTTC. Translated: CASREGRETQYF. Combining the CDR3 with reference TRBV28 and TRBJ2-5 gives the whole variable domain DVKVTQSSRYLVKRTGEKVFLECVQDMDHENMFWYRQDPGLGLRLIYFSYDVKMKEKGDIPEGYSVSREKKERFSLILESASTNQTSMYLCASREGRETQYFGPGTRLLVL.

This clone was counted once. This chain links TRBV27 with TRBJ1-1; 7 bases line up with TRBD1. The CDR3 has 12 residues. Germline V CDR1 and CDR2: MNHEY, SMNVEV (reference sequence). J was trimmed by 5 bases and V by 8 bases; bases with no gene match: 5. As DNA, the CDR3 is TGTGCCAGCTCAGGGGGTGGAACTGAAGCTTTCTTT. Its protein product is CASSGGGTEAFF.

V and J are TRBV30 and TRBJ2-7; 10 nucleotides match TRBD2. CDR1 and CDR2 from the germline V gene are GTSNPN and SVGIG (reference sequence). V shed 0 bases, J shed 4 bases, and the junction held 6 bases outside the gene matches. This CDR3 has 15 residues. The CDR3 sequence is CAWSVRTSGEYEQYF. The CDR3, as DNA: TGTGCCTGGAGTGTACGAACTAGCGGGGAGTACGAGCAGTACTTC.

The chain carries TRBV27 and TRBJ2-5; tentatively, D is TRBD2 (5 bases). V lost 8 bases and J 0 bases, leaving 10 bases between the germline ends. There are 13 residues in the CDR3. Germline CDR1 is MNHEY and CDR2 is SMNVEV (reference sequence). The DNA for the CDR3 is TGTGCCAGCGGAACTAGGAACCAAGAGACCCAGTACTTC. Its protein is CASGTRNQETQYF.

The rearrangement joins TRBV18 to TRBJ2-7; the match to TRBD2 covers 13 bases. This CDR3 comprises 16 residues. Germline V gene sequence: CDR1 KGHSH, CDR2 LQKENI. The trim removed 4 bases at V and 3 bases at J, leaving 6 bases unmatched. Here the CDR3 DNA reads TGTGCCAGCTCACTCGGACTAGCGGGAGTTGTCTACGAGCAGTACTTC. Residues: CASSLGLAGVVYEQYF.

The chain carries TRBV19 and TRBJ1-3; no clear D. V was trimmed by 1 base and J by 0 bases, leaving 22 bases between them. The CDR3 is made up of 20 amino acids. Germline CDR1 and CDR2: LNHDA and SQIVND (reference sequence). DNA for the CDR3: TGTGCCAGTAGTATAGTACCCCCACCTAACTTTCTACTCTCTGGAAACACCATATATTTT. It yields the protein CASSIVPPPNFLLSGNTIYF.

This clone was counted between two and nine times. This sequence joins TRBV9 and TRBJ2-2; TRBD2 might be the D (5 bases). V lost 6 bases to trimming and J lost 7 bases, with 13 bases between them. This CDR3 is built from 13 residues. Germline loops: CDR1 SGDLS, CDR2 YYNGEE. The CDR3 region is CASTTSGFGELFF. CDR3 nucleotides: TGTGCCAGCACCACTTCGGGATTCGGGGAGCTGTTTTTT.

The V and J genes are TRBV7-2 and TRBJ2-1; D is unclear. Between the trimmed V and J ends, which lost 4 bases and 0 bases, there was a span of 13 bases. Looked up from germline, CDR1 is SGHTA and CDR2 is FQGNSA. This CDR3 has 16 amino acids. CDR3: CASSSVLRSSYNEQFF. In nucleotides, the CDR3 is TGTGCCAGCAGCTCCGTGTTGCGGAGCTCCTACAATGAGCAGTTCTTC.

This chain uses TRBV9 with TRBJ1-1; D perhaps matches TRBD1 (6 bases). Germline CDR1 SGDLS, CDR2 YYNGEE. The V end lost 3 bases, the J end lost 6 bases, and 15 bases lay between the germline ends. The CDR3 contains 14 residues. For the CDR3, the DNA is TGTGCCAGCAGCGCATCCTACAGGGTCCCTGAAGCTTTCTTT. Residues: CASSASYRVPEAFF.

This rearrangement joins TRBV19 to TRBJ2-3, with 7 bases lining up with TRBD1. The V gene's germline CDR1 is LNHDA and CDR2 SQIVND (reference sequence). V trimming: 5 bases; J trimming: 4 bases; junction bases outside the gene matches: 12. The CDR3 consists of 16 residues. DNA of the CDR3: TGTGCCAGTAGTCCCGTGACAGGGTTTATCTCAGATACGCAGTATTTT. Amino acid sequence: CASSPVTGFISDTQYF.

The chain joins TRBV7-9 to TRBJ1-2; 12 bases align to TRBD1. After removal of 5 bases from V and 4 bases from J, the junction contained 17 bases not matched to a gene. The CDR3 length is 19 residues. Looked up from germline, CDR1 is SEHNR and CDR2 is FQNEAQ (reference sequence). The CDR3 loop reads CASSKGSGTGGAWAYGYTF. The CDR3 DNA follows: TGTGCCAGCAGCAAAGGCTCCGGGACAGGGGGCGCTTGGGCCTATGGCTACACCTTC.

This clone was seen more than once but under ten times. The chain has TRBV19 and TRBJ2-5; 12 positions agree with TRBD2. Germline trimming cut 1 base from V and 3 bases from J; bases unmatched to any gene: 6. This CDR3 has 17 residues. CDR1 and CDR2 (germline): LNHDA, SQIVND (reference sequence). The CDR3 DNA follows: TGTGCCAGTAGTATAGCGAGACTAGCGGGAGTCGAAGAGACCCAGTACTTC. It encodes CASSIARLAGVEETQYF.

The chain couples TRBV2 to TRBJ2-3, with 7 bases that match TRBD1. The CDR3 runs 14 residues. The germline gives CDR1 SNHLY, CDR2 FYNNEI. The V and J ends lost 3 bases and 6 bases, in that order; junction bases with no gene match: 6. The CDR3 sequence is CASSDRDRADTQYF. CDR3 coding DNA: TGTGCCAGCAGTGACCGAGACAGGGCTGATACGCAGTATTTT.

The CDR3 is CASSLSQGFGPGELFF. The DNA for the CDR3 is TGTGCCAGCAGTTTAAGCCAGGGTTTCGGGCCCGGGGAGCTGTTTTTT. J is TRBJ2-2 and V is TRBV28, with D maybe TRBD1 (5 bases). Germline V gene data show CDR1 as MDHEN and CDR2 as SYDVKM. Deletions cut 2 bases from V and 6 bases from J, with 16 bases between. This CDR3 has 16 residues. Full variable domain (outside the CDR3, taken from reference TRBV28 and TRBJ2-2): DVKVTQSSRYLVKRTGEKVFLECVQDMDHENMFWYRQDPGLGLRLIYFSYDVKMKEKGDIPEGYSVSREKKERFSLILESASTNQTSMYLCASSLSQGFGPGELFFGEGSRLTVL.

This clone has a handful of counts. V gene TRBV4-1 combines with J gene TRBJ2-4, with D unresolved. This CDR3 region has 12 residues. The germline V gene has CDR1 MGHRA and CDR2 YSYEKL. Trimming removed 0 bases from V and 10 bases from J, with 7 bases in between. The CDR3 reads CASSQDLSIQYF. CDR3 DNA: TGCGCCAGCAGCCAAGATTTATCGATTCAGTACTTC.